These 30 T cell receptor beta chains share one sample of origin, sequenced in a study of T cells in Graves' hyperthyroidism and ophthalmopathy. Amplification of TCR beta CDR3 regions was performed using RNA transcripts as template. The TCR CDR3 was amplified in a first-round RT-PCR using the HTBI primer set. TCRdb processed the multiplex PCR reads anew with MiXCR; each CDR3 protein has one entry. The table has 270,000 or so distinct CDR3 sequences, about 25% seen once; the top ten hold 25% to 30%. Sequencing was done on a sample of blood. These TCRs come from a man in his forties or fifties with Graves' hyperthyroidism that later progressed to Graves' ophthalmopathy.

V and J are TRBV7-8 and TRBJ1-5; 7 nucleotides align to TRBD1. This CDR3 has 15 residues. The junction had 6 bases not matched to a gene; V was cut back by 2 bases and J by 5 bases. Germline lookup yields CDR1 SGHVS and CDR2 FQNEAQ. This CDR3 reads CASSLHRGWDQPQHF. CDR3 bases: TGTGCCAGCAGCTTACACAGGGGCTGGGATCAGCCCCAGCATTTT.

The sample holds a few counts of this clonotype. The rearrangement uses TRBV9 and TRBJ2-3; 9 bases map to TRBD1. The CDR3 is 17 amino acids. Trimming removed 4 bases from V and 1 base from J; junction bases left unmatched: 10. Germline CDR1 and CDR2: SGDLS and YYNGEE. In DNA, the CDR3 is TGTGCCAGCAGCTTGACAGGGGGTGGAGGGGGCACAGATACGCAGTATTTT. Translating gives CASSLTGGGGGTDTQYF.

The chain uses TRBV6-1 and TRBJ2-7; TRBD2 might be the D (8 bases). This CDR3 has 16 residues. Germline V gene sequence: CDR1 MNHNS, CDR2 SASEGT. V lost 8 bases, J lost 0 bases, and 20 bases lay in between. Written as DNA, the CDR3 is TGTGCCAGCTACAGGGGAGGGACTAGACTCTCCTACGAGCAGTACTTC. Translated, it gives CASYRGGTRLSYEQYF.

Many counts were recorded for this clonotype. The rearrangement links TRBV19 to TRBJ1-3, with a possible D match to TRBD1 (5 bases). The CDR3 is 13 residues long. Trimming stripped 11 bases from V and 0 bases from J, with 11 bases between. Germline V CDR1 and CDR2: LNHDA, SQIVND (reference sequence). The CDR3 reads CAGGDASGNTIYF. The CDR3 DNA is TGTGCCGGGGGAGATGCCTCTGGAAACACCATATATTTT.

The sample holds many counts of this clonotype. The chain combines TRBV5-1 with TRBJ1-1; 12 bases map to TRBD1. Germline values: CDR1 SGHRS, CDR2 YFSETQ. V lost 0 bases and J lost 9; bases outside the gene matches: 9. CDR3 length: 16 residues. CDR3 residues: CASSLDPGTGGFKAFF. CDR3 bases: TGCGCCAGCAGCTTGGACCCCGGGACAGGGGGCTTTAAAGCTTTCTTT.

The V and J genes are TRBV28 and TRBJ2-7; D is possibly TRBD2 (5 bases). The CDR3 contains 11 residues. Trimming cost V 2 bases and J 7 bases, with 6 bases left between them. Germline V lookup: CDR1 MDHEN, CDR2 SYDVKM. CDR3 loop: CASSLRREQYF. CDR3 nucleotide sequence: TGTGCCAGCAGTTTAAGGAGGGAGCAGTACTTC.

This clonotype was seen many times. This rearrangement joins TRBV10-3 to TRBJ2-5; possible D gene TRBD1, 6 bases. Trimming took off 3 bases at V and 2 bases at J, with 13 bases between the two ends. This CDR3 spans 15 amino acids. Germline V CDR1 and CDR2: ENHRY, SYGVKD. CDR3 coding DNA: TGTGCCATCAGTGACTCGGACAGCATACAAGAGACCCAGTACTTC. It codes for CAISDSDSIQETQYF.

This clonotype was recorded at least ten times. The chain is built from TRBV14 and TRBJ2-5, with TRBD1 identical over 7 bases. The CDR3 length is 16 residues. V lost 3 bases to trimming and J lost 2 bases; unmatched junction nucleotides: 9. Germline assignment: CDR1 SGHDN and CDR2 FVKESK. The CDR3 DNA follows: TGTGCCAGCAGCCACGCTAGACAGGGTCGGCAAGAGACCCAGTACTTC. Its protein product is CASSHARQGRQETQYF.

This clonotype was found many times. This chain connects TRBV19 to TRBJ1-5; no clear D gene. The V gene's germline CDR1 is LNHDA and CDR2 SQIVND (reference sequence). This CDR3 is built from 13 residues. V was pared by 5 bases and J by 0 bases, with 5 bases between. The CDR3 protein is CASSQSSNQPQHF. CDR3 nucleotides: TGTGCCAGTAGTCAGAGTAGCAATCAGCCCCAGCATTTT. Using reference TRBV19 and TRBJ1-5 for the parts outside the CDR3, the full variable domain is DGGITQSPKYLFRKEGQNVTLSCEQNLNHDAMYWYRQDPGQGLRLIYYSQIVNDFQKGDIAEGYSVSREKKESFPLTVTSAQKNPTAFYLCASSQSSNQPQHFGDGTRLSIL.

This clonotype has just a few counts. The chain links TRBV5-1 to TRBJ2-3; maybe TRBD2 (5 bases). CDR1 SGHRS and CDR2 YFSETQ come from the germline V gene. Trimming took 7 bases from V and 2 from J, leaving 17 bases between them. The CDR3 spans 15 residues. The CDR3 sequence: CASLRTLGATDTQYF. The CDR3 nucleotides are TGCGCCAGCCTTCGTACCTTGGGAGCCACAGATACGCAGTATTTT.

The rearrangement links TRBV15 to TRBJ2-4; maybe TRBD1 (5 bases). V was trimmed by 2 bases and J by 3 bases, leaving 11 bases between them. The CDR3 has 15 amino acids. CDR1 LNHNV and CDR2 YYDKDF come from the germline V gene (reference sequence). CDR3 loop: CATSRSRANKNIQYF. CDR3 nucleotides: TGTGCCACCAGCAGATCCAGGGCAAACAAAAACATTCAGTACTTC.

This clonotype was picked up many times. The chain links TRBV6-1 to TRBJ2-7, with 10 bases identical to TRBD2. V lost 2 bases to trimming and J lost 4 bases; unmatched junction nucleotides: 2. CDR3 length equals 14 residues. CDR1 is MNHNS, CDR2 SASEGT, per germline. The CDR3 sequence is CASSEQLAGYEQYF. In nucleotides, the CDR3 is TGTGCCAGCAGTGAACAACTAGCGGGATACGAGCAGTACTTC.

The table lists this clonotype with a few counts. CDR3 sequence (DNA): TGTGCCAGCAGCCGGGAGCCGTCTGGAAACACCATATATTTT. Amino acid sequence: CASSREPSGNTIYF. This rearrangement joins TRBV7-3 to TRBJ1-3; D is ambiguous. CDR1 is SGHTA, CDR2 FQGTGA, per germline. This CDR3 has 14 amino acids. Trimming cost V 5 bases and J 1 base, with 9 bases left between them.

The chain has TRBV6-2 or TRBV6-3 and TRBJ2-6, with 16 bases matching TRBD2. Germline V CDR1 and CDR2: MNHEY, SVGEGT. V gave up 2 bases and J gave up 0 bases; unmatched junction bases: 4. This CDR3 comprises 20 residues. CDR3 DNA sequence: TGTGCCAGCAGTTACGCGGGACTAGCGGGAGGGCTCTCTGGGGCCAACGTCCTGACTTTC. This gives the protein CASSYAGLAGGLSGANVLTF.

This clonotype was seen many times. This rearrangement joins TRBV20-1 to TRBJ2-5; D assignment may be TRBD1 or TRBD2 (5 bases each). The CDR3 spans 13 residues. Looked up from germline, CDR1 is DFQATT and CDR2 is SNEGSKA (reference sequence). V dropped 6 bases and J dropped 5 bases, with 16 bases sitting between them. The CDR3, as DNA: TGCAGTGCCCACCCGGGACGCTGGGAGACCCAGTACTTC. Protein: CSAHPGRWETQYF.

This clonotype was detected many times. The chain recombines TRBV2 with TRBJ2-2, with 8 bases fitting TRBD1. Germline V CDR1 and CDR2: SNHLY, FYNNEI. The CDR3 covers 16 residues. Trimming removed 10 bases from V and 6 bases from J; junction bases left unmatched: 16. For the CDR3, the DNA is TGTGCCACACAAACTATTCTGACAGGGGCTGCCGGGGAGCTGTTTTTT. Its translation is CATQTILTGAAGELFF.

In its sample, this clonotype was seen many times. The chain couples TRBV20-1 to TRBJ1-2; D not resolved. This CDR3 has 13 amino acids. The V gene's germline CDR1 is DFQATT and CDR2 SNEGSKA (reference sequence). V was clipped by 6 bases and J by 2 bases, with 13 bases between them. CDR3 DNA: TGCAGTGCCCCGGTGGAAAACAACTATGGCTACACCTTC. This gives the protein CSAPVENNYGYTF.

This clonotype was seen at least ten times. The V and J genes are TRBV6-2 or TRBV6-3 and TRBJ2-3; possibly TRBD2 for D (7 bases). Deletions cut 0 bases from V and 4 bases from J, with 20 bases between. The CDR3 has 18 amino acids. The germline CDR1 and CDR2 sequences are MNHEY and SVGEGT. CDR3 nucleotides: TGTGCCAGCAGTTACTCGATGCTGGGGGCGGGAGAGGCAGATACGCAGTATTTT. This codes for CASSYSMLGAGEADTQYF.

The sample holds many counts of this clonotype. The chain combines TRBV6-1 with TRBJ2-4; the match to TRBD2 covers 7 bases. The germline V gene has CDR1 MNHNS and CDR2 SASEGT. V was pared by 3 bases and J by 3 bases, with 8 bases of the junction left unmatched. CDR3 length: 16 amino acids. CDR3 nucleotide sequence: TGTGCCAGCAGTGAGACGCGGGAGAGAGTCAAAAACATTCAGTACTTC. Translating it yields CASSETRERVKNIQYF.

This clonotype has a count of ten or more. The J gene is TRBJ2-7, the V gene TRBV20-1, with D possibly TRBD1 on 5 matching bases. The CDR3 runs to 13 residues. V shed 0 bases and J shed 3 bases, with 9 bases lying between them. The germline gives CDR1 DFQATT, CDR2 SNEGSKA (reference sequence). Written as DNA, the CDR3 is TGCAGTGCTAGAGATCTTCAGGGCTACGAGCAGTACTTC. Residues: CSARDLQGYEQYF.

At least ten counts were recorded for this clonotype. The gene calls are TRBV29-1 and TRBJ1-2, with a tentative D call TRBD1 (5 bases). In germline, CDR1 is SQVTM, CDR2 ANQGSEA. V lost 5 bases, J lost 9 bases, and 28 bases lay in between. The CDR3 contains 16 residues. CDR3 protein: CSVIRGSAGLKGSYTF. The CDR3 DNA reads TGCAGCGTTATAAGGGGCTCCGCGGGCCTCAAAGGAAGCTACACCTTC.

This rearrangement joins TRBV12-3 or TRBV12-4 to TRBJ2-2; 13 bases are shared with TRBD2. V lost 5 bases, J lost 6 bases, and 3 bases stayed unmatched. This CDR3 is built from 15 residues. CDR3 bases: TGTGCCAGCAGTGGACTAGCGGGAGTGGCCGGGGAGCTGTTTTTT. Translating it yields CASSGLAGVAGELFF.

This clonotype was seen repeatedly, ten times or more. The CDR3 bases are TGTGCCAGCAGTTTCGGGAGCTCCTATAATTCACCCCTCCACTTT. Translating it yields CASSFGSSYNSPLHF. The chain recombines TRBV12-3 or TRBV12-4 with TRBJ1-6; D gene unclear. Trimming removed 3 bases at V and 0 bases at J, with 6 bases between. This CDR3 is built from 15 residues.

A single count supports this clonotype. The chain couples TRBV19 to TRBJ1-2; D gene ambiguous. The germline V gene has CDR1 LNHDA and CDR2 SQIVND (reference sequence). Trimming stripped 3 bases from V and 0 bases from J, with 8 bases between. CDR3 length: 14 amino acids. The CDR3 spells CASSIATSNYGYTF. The CDR3 nucleotides are TGTGCCAGTAGTATTGCAACGTCTAACTATGGCTACACCTTC.

A remark on this clonotype: This is likely a read error, given that the CDR3 carries no conserved phenylalanine or tryptophan at its end. V and J are TRBV12-3 or TRBV12-4 and TRBJ2-7; TRBD1 might be the D (6 bases). The length of the CDR3 is 13 residues. The V gene lost 7 bases and the J gene lost 3 bases, with 13 bases spanning the gap. The CDR3, as DNA: TGTGCCAGCACCCCGGGACACAACTACGAGCAGTACCTC. Translation gives CASTPGHNYEQYL.

At least ten counts were recorded for this clonotype. The chain is built from TRBV12-3 or TRBV12-4 and TRBJ2-7; TRBD1 aligns across 7 bases. With V trimmed by 5 bases and J by 2 bases, 6 bases remained unmatched. The CDR3 sequence is 14 residues long. The CDR3 sequence is CASSVGGQTYEQYF. The CDR3 coding sequence is TGTGCCAGCAGTGTAGGGGGACAGACCTACGAGCAGTACTTC.

Ten or more counts support this clonotype. The chain recombines TRBV9 with TRBJ2-7, with D perhaps TRBD1 (5 bases). The ends were cut back, 4 bases at V and 5 bases at J, with 16 bases in the middle. The CDR3 has 14 amino acids. Germline CDR1 and CDR2: SGDLS and YYNGEE. The CDR3 nucleotides are TGTGCCAGCAGCTCAGGGTTCTATGGAAACGAGCAGTACTTC. Its translation: CASSSGFYGNEQYF.

This clonotype was seen ten or more times. The CDR3 loop is CASSPALTGLGSSYEQYF. The CDR3 region has the DNA TGTGCCAGCAGTCCCGCCCTAACAGGGCTTGGCAGCTCCTACGAGCAGTACTTC. This rearrangement joins TRBV28 to TRBJ2-7; the D gene is possibly TRBD1 (6 bases). Trimming left V 5 bases short and J 0 bases short, with 23 bases between. Germline loops: CDR1 MDHEN, CDR2 SYDVKM. This CDR3 spans 18 amino acids.

This clonotype was observed many times. The CDR3 bases are TGTGCCACCAGCGGCTTGGGAGAGACCCAGTACTTC. The encoded protein is CATSGLGETQYF. The genes are TRBV15 and TRBJ2-5; no firm D call. Trimming left V 5 bases short and J 4 bases short, with 8 bases between. Per germline, CDR1 LNHNV and CDR2 YYDKDF (reference sequence). This CDR3 region has 12 residues.

CDR3 sequence: CATSRGSQGPNTEAFF. CDR3 DNA: TGTGCCACCAGCAGAGGATCACAGGGGCCGAACACTGAAGCTTTCTTT. The chain employs TRBV10-3 and TRBJ1-1, with TRBD1 identical over 7 bases. There are 16 residues in the CDR3. V lost 10 bases to trimming and J lost 1 base; unmatched junction nucleotides: 15. Germline CDR1 ENHRY, CDR2 SYGVKD.